This TCR beta chain was documented in a study of shared clonotypes between healthy human individuals. Study findings and constraints: Clonotype sharing across four donors was observed for roughly 5% of naive CD4 clonotypes.

Comment on this clone: The antigen remains unidentified.

The repertoire was sequenced with immunoSEQ multiplex PCR; TCRdb's copy has only in-frame clones and lacks some. Found here are roughly 850,000 clones, 95% to 97% of them singletons; the top ten hold approximately 0.2%. Naive CD8 cells were CD45RO-negative, positively selected for CCR7, excluding terminally differentiated effector memory CD45RA+ cells. The sequence came from a man aged 25-45 years in good health. The sequenced material came from naive CD8+ T cells sorted from blood.

The CDR3 region has the DNA TGTGCCAGCAGCTCTCTTGGGGGAGACCAAGAGACCCAGTACTTC. It yields the protein CASSSLGGDQETQYF. The chain recombines TRBV11-3 with TRBJ2-5; D possibly uses TRBD1 or TRBD2 (5 bases each). Germline CDR1 is SGHNT and CDR2 is YENEEA. The CDR3 is made up of 15 amino acids. V lost 4 bases and J lost 0, with 12 bases in between. Looking up the rest from reference TRBV11-3 and TRBJ2-5 gives the full variable domain: EAGVVQSPRYKIIEKKQPVAFWCNPISGHNTLYWYLQNLGQGPELLIRYENEEAVDDSQLPKDRFSAERLKGVDSTLKIQPAELGDSAVYLCASSSLGGDQETQYFGPGTRLLVL.